The source of this T cell receptor beta chain is a study of blood T cell repertoires in COVID-19. Only in-frame clones appear in the TCRdb table, and some are missing; sequencing was by immunoSEQ multiplex PCR. In the table there are about 270,000 clones, approximately 86% of which are singletons. V lost 2 bases to trimming and J lost 12 bases; unmatched junction nucleotides: 7. CDR3 length: 11 residues. Germline CDR1 reads GTSNPN; CDR2 reads SVGIG (reference sequence). The gene calls are TRBV30 and TRBJ2-7, with TRBD1 matching 7 bases. Specimen: peripheral blood. The receptor's source is a man aged 40-49 years with active or convalescent COVID-19. The CDR3 sequence is CAWSIGGQVYF. DNA of the CDR3: TGTGCCTGGAGTATTGGAGGACAGGTGTACTTC.